These 22 T cell receptor beta chains came from one sample sequenced in a study of blood T cell repertoires in COVID-19. Clones were sequenced by immunoSEQ multiplex PCR, and TCRdb holds only the in-frame ones, with some missing. The sample lists over 250,000 clones, 90% occurring once. Input material: PBMCs or T cells enriched from blood (not recorded which). All receptors come from a man between 60 and 70 years old who had recovered from COVID-19.

The chain is built from TRBV4-1 and TRBJ2-2; D possibly corresponds to TRBD1 (5 bases). The CDR3 consists of 14 residues. Trimming cost V 4 bases and J 5 bases, with 11 bases left between them. The germline gives CDR1 MGHRA, CDR2 YSYEKL. CDR3 loop: CASSPGYGTGELFF. The CDR3 region has the DNA TGCGCCAGCAGCCCAGGGTACGGAACCGGGGAGCTGTTTTTT.

Remarks on this clone: The identical CDR3 is also encoded by other nucleotide sequences in the sample. The rearrangement links TRBV29-1 to TRBJ1-1, with unresolved D. Trimming removed 4 bases at V and 1 base at J, with 4 bases between. CDR3 length: 11 amino acids. Per the germline V gene, CDR1 is SQVTM and CDR2 is ANQGSEA. CDR3: CSVVRNTEAFF. In DNA form, the CDR3 reads TGCAGCGTTGTCAGGAACACTGAAGCTTTCTTT.

The chain joins TRBV4-1 to TRBJ2-3, with TRBD1 as a possible D gene (6 bases). The V end was cut by 2 bases, the J end by 3 bases, with 21 bases between. The CDR3 sequence is 18 residues long. Germline V lookup: CDR1 MGHRA, CDR2 YSYEKL. The CDR3, as DNA: TGCGCCAGCAGCCAACACCGTAAGGACAGAATGTGGACAGATACGCAGTATTTT. This translates into CASSQHRKDRMWTDTQYF.

This rearrangement joins TRBV29-1 to TRBJ2-5; tentative D call: TRBD2 (6 bases). The V gene's germline CDR1 is SQVTM and CDR2 ANQGSEA. This CDR3 is built from 12 residues. V lost 3 bases and J 5 bases, leaving 10 bases between the germline ends. The CDR3 is CSVEEGAETQYF. For the CDR3, the DNA is TGCAGCGTTGAGGAGGGAGCGGAGACCCAGTACTTC.

V is TRBV5-1 and J is TRBJ2-3, with 11 bases matching TRBD2. This CDR3 has 16 residues. Trimming removed 2 bases from V and 3 bases from J; junction bases left unmatched: 5. CDR1 and CDR2 from the germline V gene are SGHRS and YFSETQ. CDR3 loop: CASSFTSGSPTDTQYF. CDR3 nucleotides: TGCGCCAGCAGCTTTACTAGCGGGAGTCCAACAGATACGCAGTATTTT.

V is TRBV5-6 and J is TRBJ2-7; TRBD2 agrees at 9 bases. V shed 1 base, J shed 3 bases, and the junction held 8 bases outside the gene matches. In germline, CDR1 is SGHDT, CDR2 YYEEEE. This CDR3 has 16 residues. The chain's CDR3 is CASSLSVAGAYYEQYF. CDR3 nucleotide sequence: TGTGCCAGCAGCTTGTCGGTAGCGGGAGCTTACTACGAGCAGTACTTC.

The chain carries TRBV6-2 or TRBV6-3 and TRBJ2-7, with D perhaps matching TRBD2 (5 bases). Germline loops: CDR1 MNHEY, CDR2 SVGEGT. Trimming cost V 4 bases and J 3 bases, with 10 bases left between them. The CDR3 is 13 residues long. The CDR3 loop reads CASSFAGGYEQYF. The CDR3 bases are TGTGCCAGCAGTTTCGCAGGAGGCTACGAGCAGTACTTC.

Here the CDR3 reads CASSQDNGGVYF. For the CDR3, the DNA is TGTGCCAGCAGCCAAGATAACGGTGGAGTATATTTT. The V and J genes are TRBV3-1 (or the pseudogene TRBV3-2) and TRBJ1-3; D call uncertain. The CDR3 extends over 12 amino acids. CDR1 LGHDT and CDR2 YNNKEL come from the germline V gene (reference sequence). The V end was cut by 0 bases, the J end by 14 bases, with 11 bases between.

This clone has just one count. This chain uses TRBV12-3 or TRBV12-4 with TRBJ1-4; D ambiguous. CDR3 length: 12 amino acids. The V and J ends lost 5 bases and 8 bases respectively, with 9 bases between them. The CDR3 sequence is CASSLLREKLFF. The CDR3 DNA is TGTGCCAGCAGTCTCCTTCGGGAAAAACTGTTTTTT.

The chain employs TRBV7-9 and TRBJ2-3; TRBD1 aligns across 11 bases. This CDR3 region has 14 residues. The junction had 4 bases not matched to a gene; V was cut back by 5 bases and J by 6 bases. The germline V gene encodes CDR1 SEHNR and CDR2 FQNEAQ (reference sequence). Here the CDR3 reads CASSRTGGWDTQYF. CDR3 coding DNA: TGTGCCAGCAGCCGGACAGGGGGCTGGGATACGCAGTATTTT.

V and J are TRBV19 and TRBJ1-5, with 11 positions matching TRBD1. The V gene's germline CDR1 is LNHDA and CDR2 SQIVND (reference sequence). With V trimmed by 5 bases and J by 7 bases, 4 bases remained unmatched. The CDR3 covers 14 residues. CDR3 DNA sequence: TGTGCCAGTAGTCGGACAGGGGGCAGGCAGCCCCAGCATTTT. Translated, it gives CASSRTGGRQPQHF.

This clone was counted a single time. The chain recombines TRBV5-4 with TRBJ1-4; the D is unclear. V dropped 0 bases and J dropped 10 bases, with 4 bases sitting between them. The CDR3 extends over 11 amino acids. Germline V gene lookup returns CDR1 SGHNT and CDR2 YYREEE (reference sequence). The CDR3 here is CASSLGGKLFF. The CDR3 bases are TGTGCCAGCAGCTTGGGAGGAAAACTGTTTTTT.

A few counts support this clone. V usage is TRBV7-8 and J usage is TRBJ1-4; D is perhaps TRBD1 (6 bases). The V gene lost 3 bases and the J gene lost 5 bases, with 13 bases spanning the gap. CDR1 and CDR2 from the germline V gene are SGHVS and FQNEAQ. CDR3 length: 15 residues. CDR3 loop: CASSLGGRLNEKLFF. For the CDR3, the DNA is TGTGCCAGCAGCTTGGGGGGGCGTTTGAATGAAAAACTGTTTTTT. The complete variable domain, with remaining parts taken from reference TRBV7-8 and TRBJ1-4, reads GAGVSQSPRYKVAKRGQDVALRCDPISGHVSLFWYQQALGQGPEFLTYFQNEAQLDKSGLPSDRFFAERPEGSVSTLKIQRTQQEDSAVYLCASSLGGRLNEKLFFGSGTQLSVL.

V gene TRBV6-5 combines with J gene TRBJ1-4; TRBD1 matches 7 bases. J gave up 4 bases and V 5 bases, and 7 bases lay outside the gene matches. Per the germline V gene, CDR1 is MNHEY and CDR2 is SVGAGI. This CDR3 region has 15 residues. This chain's CDR3 is CASSRGTAYNEKLFF. CDR3 DNA sequence: TGTGCCAGCAGTCGCGGGACAGCCTATAATGAAAAACTGTTTTTT.

The V call is TRBV27, the J call TRBJ2-6; D may be TRBD1 (5 bases). This CDR3 spans 15 amino acids. V gave up 5 bases and J gave up 1 base, with 9 bases separating them. The germline V gene encodes CDR1 MNHEY and CDR2 SMNVEV (reference sequence). In nucleotides, the CDR3 is TGTGCCAGCAGTCCGACAGCATCTGGGGCCAACGTCCTGACTTTC. The encoded protein is CASSPTASGANVLTF. Variable domain in full (rest from reference TRBV27 and TRBJ2-6): EAQVTQNPRYLITVTGKKLTVTCSQNMNHEYMSWYRQDPGLGLRQIYYSMNVEVTDKGDVPEGYKVSRKEKRNFPLILESPSPNQTSLYFCASSPTASGANVLTFGAGSRLTVL.

V and J are TRBV4-1 and TRBJ1-5, with 10 bases that match TRBD1. The CDR3 sequence is 14 residues long. The V gene end was trimmed by 4 bases and the J gene end by 4 bases; junction bases not matched to a gene: 1. Per germline, CDR1 MGHRA and CDR2 YSYEKL. The CDR3 bases are TGCGCCAGCAGCCGGGACAGGGGTAATCAGCCCCAGCATTTT. Amino acids: CASSRDRGNQPQHF.

The rearrangement uses TRBV15 and TRBJ2-1, with 7 bases aligning to TRBD1. J was trimmed by 11 bases and V by 0 bases; bases with no gene match: 7. The CDR3 is 14 amino acids. Germline CDR1 LNHNV, CDR2 YYDKDF (reference sequence). The CDR3 here is CATSRDPGQVKQFF. In nucleotides, the CDR3 is TGTGCCACCAGCAGAGATCCCGGACAGGTCAAGCAGTTCTTC.

J is TRBJ2-7 and V is TRBV29-1, with D hard to call. The CDR3 is made up of 11 amino acids. CDR1 is SQVTM, CDR2 ANQGSEA, per germline. The V end was cut by 4 bases, the J end by 2 bases, with 6 bases between. In DNA form, the CDR3 reads TGCAGCGTTGCGTCCGCCTACGAGCAGTACTTC. Translation gives CSVASAYEQYF.

This clone was picked up a small number of times. V is TRBV6-6 and J is TRBJ2-5; TRBD1 is a possible D gene (6 bases). This CDR3 is 16 amino acids long. The germline V gene has CDR1 MNHNY and CDR2 SVGAGI (reference sequence). Trimming took 0 bases from V and 2 from J, leaving 13 bases between them. The DNA for the CDR3 is TGTGCCAGCAGTTACTCTACTCTTGACAGGCAAGAGACCCAGTACTTC. This translates into CASSYSTLDRQETQYF.

V and J are TRBV19 and TRBJ2-3; TRBD1 is a possible D gene (6 bases). Trimming pared 3 bases from V and 4 bases from J, leaving 11 bases between. Germline values: CDR1 LNHDA, CDR2 SQIVND (reference sequence). This CDR3 is built from 14 residues. The CDR3 loop is CASSMWGTPDTQYF. CDR3 sequence (DNA): TGTGCCAGTAGTATGTGGGGGACACCAGATACGCAGTATTTT. The variable domain in full, completed from reference TRBV19 and TRBJ2-3, reads DGGITQSPKYLFRKEGQNVTLSCEQNLNHDAMYWYRQDPGQGLRLIYYSQIVNDFQKGDIAEGYSVSREKKESFPLTVTSAQKNPTAFYLCASSMWGTPDTQYFGPGTRLTVL.

This chain connects TRBV30 to TRBJ2-4; TRBD2 aligns across 12 bases. V was pared by 3 bases and J by 7 bases, with 7 bases of the junction left unmatched. CDR3 length: 15 amino acids. Germline-derived CDR1 and CDR2 are GTSNPN and SVGIG (reference sequence). The DNA for the CDR3 is TGTGCCTGGAGGGAGCTAGCGGGGGGGAGGAACATTCAGTACTTC. This translates into CAWRELAGGRNIQYF.

This clone was picked up one time. J is TRBJ1-3 and V is TRBV7-9; D unclear. Germline loops: CDR1 SEHNR, CDR2 FQNEAQ (reference sequence). The CDR3 runs 12 residues. V lost 5 bases to trimming and J lost 8 bases, with 10 bases between them. As DNA, the CDR3 is TGTGCCAGCAGCCTGCTGAGAGACACCATATATTTT. It translates to CASSLLRDTIYF.